These 30 T cell receptor beta chains originate from one sample sequenced in a study of blood T cell repertoires in COVID-19. Libraries were prepared by immunoSEQ multiplex PCR; TCRdb keeps only in-frame clonotypes and omits some of them. The data hold 45,000 to 55,000 clones, with roughly 90% observed a single time. Sequencing was performed on peripheral blood. The receptors derive from a man older than 75 with acute or convalescent COVID-19.

This CDR3 is CASSQDKNTEAFF. CDR3 sequence (DNA): TGTGCCAGCTCCCAGGACAAGAACACTGAAGCTTTCTTT. V usage is TRBV18 and J usage is TRBJ1-1; D is perhaps TRBD1 (5 bases). The germline CDR1 and CDR2 sequences are KGHSH and LQKENI. The CDR3 sequence is 13 residues long. Between the trimmed V and J ends, which lost 6 bases and 1 base, there was a span of 9 bases.

V and J are TRBV7-8 and TRBJ2-7; D gene unclear. The CDR3 runs 14 residues. CDR1 is SGHVS, CDR2 FQNEAQ, per germline. V was trimmed by 8 bases and J by 0 bases, leaving 14 bases between them. The CDR3 loop reads CASASGPPSYEQYF. CDR3 in DNA: TGTGCCAGCGCCTCAGGTCCTCCCTCCTACGAGCAGTACTTC.

This chain joins TRBV3-1 (or the pseudogene TRBV3-2) and TRBJ1-1; no firm D call. Trimming removed 1 base at V and 3 bases at J, with 15 bases between. The CDR3 is made up of 16 amino acids. CDR1 is LGHDT, CDR2 YNNKEL, per germline (reference sequence). The CDR3 loop reads CASSQVYRGLYTEAFF. CDR3 coding DNA: TGTGCCAGCAGCCAAGTTTATCGGGGATTGTACACTGAAGCTTTCTTT.

This chain joins TRBV5-1 and TRBJ1-3; possibly TRBD1 for D (6 bases). The CDR3 contains 15 residues. Per the germline V gene, CDR1 is SGHRS and CDR2 is YFSETQ. Trimming stripped 7 bases from V and 0 bases from J, with 14 bases between. The CDR3 reads CASAGGGPSGNTIYF. The CDR3 coding sequence is TGCGCCAGCGCGGGAGGGGGGCCCTCTGGAAACACCATATATTTT.

J is TRBJ2-2 and V is TRBV10-1, with TRBD2 matching 10 bases. CDR1 is WNHNN, CDR2 SYGVQD, per germline (reference sequence). CDR3 size: 17 residues. The V segment lost 5 bases and the J segment 4 bases; nucleotides outside the gene matches: 10. CDR3 in amino acids: CASSSSGGSRATGELFF. For the CDR3, the DNA is TGCGCCAGCAGTTCTAGCGGGGGTAGCAGAGCCACCGGGGAGCTGTTTTTT.

This chain uses TRBV2 with TRBJ2-7; unclear D gene. The length of the CDR3 is 10 residues. The V gene's germline CDR1 is SNHLY and CDR2 FYNNEI. Trimming removed 7 bases at V and 4 bases at J, with 5 bases between. CDR3 in amino acids: CASTVYEQYF. The CDR3 DNA reads TGTGCCAGCACCGTATACGAGCAGTACTTC.

The J gene is TRBJ2-2, the V gene TRBV24-1; 10 nucleotides line up with TRBD2. Germline trimming cut 10 bases from V and 3 bases from J; bases unmatched to any gene: 10. The CDR3 covers 16 residues. Germline assignment: CDR1 KGHDR and CDR2 SFDVKD. CDR3 region: CATSGGAVHDTGELFF. The CDR3 bases are TGTGCCACAAGCGGGGGGGCGGTTCACGACACCGGGGAGCTGTTTTTT.

This clone was detected only once. The J gene is TRBJ1-2, the V gene TRBV2; D possibly corresponds to TRBD1 (6 bases). This CDR3 comprises 12 residues. Between the trimmed V and J ends, which lost 6 bases and 6 bases, there was a span of 11 bases. Germline V CDR1 and CDR2: SNHLY, FYNNEI. This chain's CDR3 is CASSLNRDGYTF. Here the CDR3 DNA reads TGTGCCAGCAGCCTAAACAGGGATGGCTACACCTTC.

This clone was observed once. V and J are TRBV24-1 and TRBJ2-3, with TRBD2 identical over 12 bases. The CDR3 spans 16 residues. Germline loops: CDR1 KGHDR, CDR2 SFDVKD. J gave up 4 bases and V 5 bases, and 6 bases lay outside the gene matches. The CDR3 DNA follows: TGTGCCACCAGTGCTAGCGGGGGGGCGGGGGCAGATACGCAGTATTTT. This encodes CATSASGGAGADTQYF.

The chain is built from TRBV6-5 and TRBJ1-1; 8 nucleotides line up with TRBD1. Germline assignment: CDR1 MNHEY and CDR2 SVGAGI. Trimming took 7 bases from V and 1 from J; bases not matched to a gene: 2. The CDR3 is made up of 13 amino acids. CDR3 coding DNA: TGTGCCAGCACCGGACAGGGGAACACTGAAGCTTTCTTT. Encoded protein: CASTGQGNTEAFF.

The CDR3 DNA reads TGTGCCAGCAGCAAGGCGGGGGGTTACAATCAGCCCCAGCATTTT. Translation: CASSKAGGYNQPQHF. The rearrangement joins TRBV7-2 to TRBJ1-5, with D perhaps TRBD1 (5 bases). Deletions cut 5 bases from V and 3 bases from J, with 14 bases between. The CDR3 has 15 residues. Germline CDR1 is SGHTA and CDR2 is FQGNSA. Complete variable domain (other parts from reference TRBV7-2 and TRBJ1-5): GAGVSQSPSNKVTEKGKDVELRCDPISGHTALYWYRQSLGQGLEFLIYFQGNSAPDKSGLPSDRFSAERTGGSVSTLTIQRTQQEDSAVYLCASSKAGGYNQPQHFGDGTRLSIL.

This clone came up once. The V and J genes are TRBV11-2 and TRBJ2-1; 9 bases agree with TRBD2. Per the germline V gene, CDR1 is SGHAT and CDR2 is FQNNGV. This CDR3 comprises 15 residues. V lost 5 bases and J lost 2; bases outside the gene matches: 4. CDR3 loop: CASSRSGGPYNEQFF. The CDR3, as DNA: TGTGCCAGCAGCCGTAGCGGGGGACCCTACAATGAGCAGTTCTTC.

CDR3 loop: CASSFNRGRNQPQHF. The DNA of the CDR3 is TGTGCCAGCAGTTTCAACAGGGGAAGAAATCAGCCCCAGCATTTT. The chain couples TRBV28 to TRBJ1-5, with 7 bases identical to TRBD1. The V segment lost 3 bases and the J segment 4 bases; nucleotides outside the gene matches: 6. Germline CDR1 reads MDHEN; CDR2 reads SYDVKM. The CDR3 totals 15 residues.

A few counts support this clone. The CDR3 DNA sequence: TGCGCCAGCAGCCCGACAGGGAACTATGGCTACACCTTC. This translates into CASSPTGNYGYTF. The chain has TRBV5-1 and TRBJ1-2, with TRBD1 matching over 7 bases. V dropped 4 bases and J dropped 2; count of bases not matched to a gene: 2. Germline lookup yields CDR1 SGHRS and CDR2 YFSETQ. This CDR3 is built from 13 residues.

This chain joins TRBV18 and TRBJ1-2, with D possibly being TRBD1 (6 bases). The CDR3 runs 13 residues. Trimming took 1 base from V and 8 from J, leaving 11 bases between them. From germline, CDR1 is KGHSH and CDR2 LQKENI. The DNA for the CDR3 is TGTGCCAGCTCACCACAGGGGGTGGAGGGCTACACCTTC. It yields the protein CASSPQGVEGYTF.

The chain has TRBV21-1 and TRBJ1-6; no check of the table's D call, TRBD1, against the DNA was made. TRBV21-1 is recorded as a pseudogene. This CDR3 has 19 amino acids. The CDR3 reads CASSLPPHWVSLVSGPLHF. The CDR3 nucleotides read TGTGCCAGCAGTCTCCCCCCCCATTGGGTCTCACTGGTCTCAGGACCCCTCCACTTT.

A note on this clone: A junction boundary mismatches the germline segment, possibly from a read error. The gene calls are TRBV7-9 and TRBJ1-1, with TRBD1 matching 9 bases. Germline V gene data show CDR1 as SEHNR and CDR2 as FQNEAQ (reference sequence). This CDR3 has 16 amino acids. The CDR3 nucleotides read TGTGCCAGCAGCCTAGCCCCCGGGACAGGGTTCACTGAAGCTTTCTTT. This translates into CASSLAPGTGFTEAFF.

The chain employs TRBV9 and TRBJ2-1, with 7 bases lining up with TRBD2. The CDR3 totals 13 residues. Germline-derived CDR1 and CDR2 are SGDLS and YYNGEE. The ends lost 3 bases at V and 5 bases at J; junction bases unmatched: 2. CDR3 in DNA: TGTGCCAGCAGCGCCGCGGGGGACAATGAGCAGTTCTTC. This translates into CASSAAGDNEQFF. Full variable domain (outside the CDR3, taken from reference TRBV9 and TRBJ2-1): DSGVTQTPKHLITATGQRVTLRCSPRSGDLSVYWYQQSLDQGLQFLIQYYNGEERAKGNILERFSAQQFPDLHSELNLSSLELGDSALYFCASSAAGDNEQFFGPGTRLTVL.

This clone is a singleton in its sample. The J gene is TRBJ2-3, the V gene TRBV5-6; possibly TRBD2 for D (7 bases). Looked up from germline, CDR1 is SGHDT and CDR2 is YYEEEE. The germline V and J ends were trimmed by 1 base and 0 bases, with 9 bases remaining between them. CDR3 length equals 15 residues. The CDR3: CASSLRGASTDTQYF. In DNA form, the CDR3 reads TGTGCCAGCAGCTTGCGGGGGGCTAGCACAGATACGCAGTATTTT.

This chain joins TRBV4-2 and TRBJ2-1, with 9 nucleotides matching TRBD2. The length of the CDR3 is 15 residues. The germline V gene encodes CDR1 LGHNA and CDR2 YNFKEQ. Trimming at V came to 5 bases and at J to 3 bases, leaving 5 bases not matched to a gene. The chain's CDR3 is CASSYSGGLYNEQFF. CDR3 sequence (DNA): TGTGCCAGCAGCTATAGCGGGGGTCTCTACAATGAGCAGTTCTTC.

The chain recombines TRBV5-4 with TRBJ2-1, with 10 nucleotides matching TRBD1. Germline trimming cut 4 bases from V and 7 bases from J; bases unmatched to any gene: 8. The CDR3 runs to 15 residues. Per the germline V gene, CDR1 is SGHNT and CDR2 is YYREEE (reference sequence). CDR3: CASSLDRGRGNEQFF. DNA of the CDR3: TGTGCCAGCAGCCTAGACAGGGGGCGCGGGAATGAGCAGTTCTTC.

This clone appeared a few times. CDR3 sequence reads: CASSRKGRVGGYTF. Written as DNA, the CDR3 is TGTGCCAGCAGCCGCAAGGGCAGGGTCGGCGGCTACACCTTC. The chain joins TRBV3-1 (or the pseudogene TRBV3-2) to TRBJ1-2; possible D gene TRBD1, 5 bases. V lost 4 bases, J lost 8 bases, and 17 bases lay in between. Germline CDR1 reads LGHDT; CDR2 reads YNNKEL (reference sequence). CDR3 length: 14 residues.

This chain links TRBV6-5 with TRBJ1-2; TRBD1 aligns across 8 bases. Germline V CDR1 and CDR2: MNHEY, SVGAGI. The ends lost 6 bases at V and 8 bases at J; junction bases unmatched: 8. The CDR3 is 13 amino acids. CDR3 nucleotides: TGTGCCAGCAGACTGACAGGGGATCAGGGCTACACCTTC. Translation gives CASRLTGDQGYTF.

The chain has TRBV5-4 and TRBJ1-4; 8 positions match TRBD1. Germline CDR1 SGHNT, CDR2 YYREEE (reference sequence). This CDR3 has 14 amino acids. The trim removed 3 bases at V and 7 bases at J, leaving 5 bases unmatched. CDR3 DNA sequence: TGTGCCAGCAGCTCCGGGACAGGACGTGAAAAACTGTTTTTT. This translates into CASSSGTGREKLFF.

The V call is TRBV24-1, the J call TRBJ1-2; 7 bases agree with TRBD1. There are 13 residues in the CDR3. V shed 7 bases and J 7 bases; nucleotides not matched to a gene: 8. Germline V gene lookup returns CDR1 KGHDR and CDR2 SFDVKD. This CDR3 is CATRSRGFRGYTF. CDR3 DNA: TGTGCCACCAGGTCCAGGGGGTTTCGTGGCTACACCTTC.

The genes are TRBV4-1 and TRBJ1-3; tentatively, D is TRBD1 (6 bases). There are 16 residues in the CDR3. Between the trimmed V and J ends, which lost 4 bases and 4 bases, there was a span of 17 bases. CDR1 and CDR2 (germline): MGHRA, YSYEKL. CDR3 coding DNA: TGCGCCAGCAGCCCAGGGGTTACGACGACAGGAAACACCATATATTTT. Its protein is CASSPGVTTTGNTIYF.

V gene TRBV7-2 combines with J gene TRBJ2-3; D perhaps matches TRBD2 (6 bases). V was pared by 8 bases and J by 6 bases, with 21 bases between. The CDR3 is 15 amino acids. Germline V gives CDR1 SGHTA, CDR2 FQGNSA. CDR3 sequence (DNA): TGTGCCAGCGGTTCGGGGGTTACCCCATCGGATACGCAGTATTTT. Its protein product is CASGSGVTPSDTQYF.

The chain links TRBV6-5 to TRBJ1-1; D uncertain. CDR1 and CDR2 (germline): MNHEY, SVGAGI. V was pared by 10 bases and J by 3 bases, with 18 bases between. The CDR3 loop spans 14 amino acids. The CDR3: CATRTGSWDTEAFF. In DNA, the CDR3 is TGTGCCACCAGGACCGGGAGCTGGGACACTGAAGCTTTCTTT.

V and J are TRBV5-6 and TRBJ2-5, with TRBD2 matching 8 bases. The CDR3 runs 14 residues. Per the germline V gene, CDR1 is SGHDT and CDR2 is YYEEEE. The ends lost 1 base at V and 4 bases at J; junction bases unmatched: 3. In DNA, the CDR3 is TGTGCCAGCAGCTTGTTAAGCGGGGGAGAGACCCAGTACTTC. It codes for CASSLLSGGETQYF. Using reference TRBV5-6 and TRBJ2-5 for the parts outside the CDR3, the full variable domain is DAGVTQSPTHLIKTRGQQVTLRCSPKSGHDTVSWYQQALGQGPQFIFQYYEEEERQRGNFPDRFSGHQFPNYSSELNVNALLLGDSALYLCASSLLSGGETQYFGPGTRLLVL.

The chain employs TRBV7-2 and TRBJ2-3, with TRBD2 identical over 12 bases. The V segment lost 5 bases and the J segment 1 base; nucleotides outside the gene matches: 7. Germline V gives CDR1 SGHTA, CDR2 FQGNSA. The CDR3 contains 17 residues. This CDR3 reads CASSPSGGAGGTDTQYF. CDR3 nucleotide sequence: TGTGCCAGCAGCCCTAGCGGGGGGGCGGGGGGCACAGATACGCAGTATTTT. The whole variable domain, remainder taken from reference TRBV7-2 and TRBJ2-3, is GAGVSQSPSNKVTEKGKDVELRCDPISGHTALYWYRQSLGQGLEFLIYFQGNSAPDKSGLPSDRFSAERTGGSVSTLTIQRTQQEDSAVYLCASSPSGGAGGTDTQYFGPGTRLTVL.